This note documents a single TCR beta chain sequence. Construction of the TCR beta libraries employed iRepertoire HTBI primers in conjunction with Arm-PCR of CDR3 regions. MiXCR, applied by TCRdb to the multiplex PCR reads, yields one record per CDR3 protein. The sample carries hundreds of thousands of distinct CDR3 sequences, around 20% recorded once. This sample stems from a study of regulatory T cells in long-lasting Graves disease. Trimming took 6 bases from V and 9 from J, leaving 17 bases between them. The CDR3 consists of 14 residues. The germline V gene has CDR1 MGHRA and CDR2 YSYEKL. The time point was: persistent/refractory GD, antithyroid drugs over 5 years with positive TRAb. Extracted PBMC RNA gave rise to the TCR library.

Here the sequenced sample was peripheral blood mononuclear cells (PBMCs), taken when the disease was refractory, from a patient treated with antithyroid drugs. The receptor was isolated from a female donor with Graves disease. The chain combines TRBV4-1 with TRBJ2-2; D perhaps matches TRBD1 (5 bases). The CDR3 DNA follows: TGCGCCAGCAGTCACAATAACAGGCTCCGGGAGCTGTTTTTT. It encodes CASSHNNRLRELFF.